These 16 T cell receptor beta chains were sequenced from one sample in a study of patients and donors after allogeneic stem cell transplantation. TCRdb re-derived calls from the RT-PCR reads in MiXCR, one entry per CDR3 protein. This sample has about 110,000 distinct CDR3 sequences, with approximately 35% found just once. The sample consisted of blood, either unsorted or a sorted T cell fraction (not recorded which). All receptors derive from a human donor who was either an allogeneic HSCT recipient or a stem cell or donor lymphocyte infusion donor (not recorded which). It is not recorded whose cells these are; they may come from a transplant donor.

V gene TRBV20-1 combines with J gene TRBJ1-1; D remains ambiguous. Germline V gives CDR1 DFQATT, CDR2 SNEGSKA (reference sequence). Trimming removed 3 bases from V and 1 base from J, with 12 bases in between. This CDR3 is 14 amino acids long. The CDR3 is CSARDLWGNTEAFF. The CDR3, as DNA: TGCAGTGCTAGGGATTTGTGGGGGAACACTGAAGCTTTCTTT.

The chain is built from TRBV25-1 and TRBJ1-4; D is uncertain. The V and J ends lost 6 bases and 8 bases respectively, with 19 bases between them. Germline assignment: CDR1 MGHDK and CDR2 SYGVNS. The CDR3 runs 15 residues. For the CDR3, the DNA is TGTGCCAGCAGCCCCCCTGTTGGGCAGGAAGAAAAACTGTTTTTT. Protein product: CASSPPVGQEEKLFF.

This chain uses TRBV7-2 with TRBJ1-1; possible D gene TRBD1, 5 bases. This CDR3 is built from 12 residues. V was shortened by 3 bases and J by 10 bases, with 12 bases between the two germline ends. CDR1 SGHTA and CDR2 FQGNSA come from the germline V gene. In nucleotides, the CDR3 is TGTGCCAGCAGCTTGCTCCATAGGGGAGCTTTCTTT. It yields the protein CASSLLHRGAFF.

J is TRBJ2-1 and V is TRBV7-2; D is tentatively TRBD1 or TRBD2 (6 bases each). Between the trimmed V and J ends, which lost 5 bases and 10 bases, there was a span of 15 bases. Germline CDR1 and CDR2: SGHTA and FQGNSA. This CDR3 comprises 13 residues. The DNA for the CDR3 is TGTGCCAGCAGCACCCCTAGCGACAGGGAGCAGTTCTTC. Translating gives CASSTPSDREQFF.

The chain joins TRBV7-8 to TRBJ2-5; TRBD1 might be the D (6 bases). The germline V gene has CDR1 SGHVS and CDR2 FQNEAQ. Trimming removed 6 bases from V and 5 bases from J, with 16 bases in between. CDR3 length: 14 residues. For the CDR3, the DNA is TGTGCCAGCAGGTTTACAGGGCCCGGGGAGACCCAGTACTTC. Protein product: CASRFTGPGETQYF.

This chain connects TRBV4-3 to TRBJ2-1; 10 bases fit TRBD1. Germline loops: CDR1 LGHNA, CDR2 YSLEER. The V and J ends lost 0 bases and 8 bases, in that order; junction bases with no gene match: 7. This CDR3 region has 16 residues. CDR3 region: CASSQEATGGIYEQFF. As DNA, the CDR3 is TGCGCCAGCAGCCAAGAAGCGACAGGGGGCATCTATGAGCAGTTCTTC.

The CDR3: CASSYSVVDEQYF. CDR3 coding DNA: TGTGCCAGCAGTTACTCTGTAGTCGACGAGCAGTACTTC. The chain employs TRBV6-2 or TRBV6-3 and TRBJ2-7; D is undetermined. The CDR3 is 13 amino acids. CDR1 is MNHEY and CDR2 is SVGEGT in the germline V gene. The V and J ends lost 0 bases and 5 bases respectively, with 8 bases between them.

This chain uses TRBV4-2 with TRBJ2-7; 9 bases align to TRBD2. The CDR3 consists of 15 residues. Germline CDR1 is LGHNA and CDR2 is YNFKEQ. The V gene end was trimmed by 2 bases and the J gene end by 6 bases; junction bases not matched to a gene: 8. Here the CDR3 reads CASSQLTREGAEQYF. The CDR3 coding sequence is TGTGCCAGCAGCCAACTAACGCGGGAGGGGGCCGAGCAGTACTTC.

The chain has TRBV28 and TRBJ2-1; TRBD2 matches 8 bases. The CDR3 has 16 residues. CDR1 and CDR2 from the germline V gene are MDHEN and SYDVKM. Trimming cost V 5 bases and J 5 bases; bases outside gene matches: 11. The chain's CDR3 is CASSPLARGVDNEQFF. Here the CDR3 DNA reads TGTGCCAGCAGTCCACTAGCGCGGGGGGTGGACAATGAGCAGTTCTTC.

CDR3 amino acids: CASSNRGGEKLFF. The CDR3 bases are TGTGCCAGCAGCAACAGGGGAGGGGAAAAACTGTTTTTT. V usage is TRBV7-2 and J usage is TRBJ1-4; the match to TRBD1 covers 7 bases. This CDR3 comprises 13 residues. V lost 5 bases, J lost 8 bases, and 5 bases stayed unmatched. Germline V CDR1 and CDR2: SGHTA, FQGNSA. Filled out from reference TRBV7-2 and TRBJ1-4, the complete variable domain reads GAGVSQSPSNKVTEKGKDVELRCDPISGHTALYWYRQSLGQGLEFLIYFQGNSAPDKSGLPSDRFSAERTGGSVSTLTIQRTQQEDSAVYLCASSNRGGEKLFFGSGTQLSVL.

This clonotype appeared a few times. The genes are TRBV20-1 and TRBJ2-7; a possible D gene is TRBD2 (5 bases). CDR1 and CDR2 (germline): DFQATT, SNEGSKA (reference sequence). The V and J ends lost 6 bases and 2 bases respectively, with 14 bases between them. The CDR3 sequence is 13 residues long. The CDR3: CSARRTSAYEQYF. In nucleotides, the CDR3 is TGCAGTGCGAGACGTACTAGTGCCTACGAGCAGTACTTC.

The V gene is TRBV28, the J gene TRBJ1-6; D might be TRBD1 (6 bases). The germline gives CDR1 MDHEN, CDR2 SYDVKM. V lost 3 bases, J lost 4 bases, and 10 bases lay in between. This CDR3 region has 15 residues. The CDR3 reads CASSFWTVYNSPLHF. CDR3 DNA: TGTGCCAGCAGTTTCTGGACAGTTTATAATTCACCCCTCCACTTT. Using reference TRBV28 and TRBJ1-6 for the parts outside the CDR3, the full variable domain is DVKVTQSSRYLVKRTGEKVFLECVQDMDHENMFWYRQDPGLGLRLIYFSYDVKMKEKGDIPEGYSVSREKKERFSLILESASTNQTSMYLCASSFWTVYNSPLHFGNGTRLTVT.

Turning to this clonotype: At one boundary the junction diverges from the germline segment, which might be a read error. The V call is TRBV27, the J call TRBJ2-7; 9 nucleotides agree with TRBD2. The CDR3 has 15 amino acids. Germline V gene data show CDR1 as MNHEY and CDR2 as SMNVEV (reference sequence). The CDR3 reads CASSRFLSSGTEQYF. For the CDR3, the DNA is TGTGCCAGCAGCCGATTTCTGTCTAGCGGGACCGAGCAGTATTTC.

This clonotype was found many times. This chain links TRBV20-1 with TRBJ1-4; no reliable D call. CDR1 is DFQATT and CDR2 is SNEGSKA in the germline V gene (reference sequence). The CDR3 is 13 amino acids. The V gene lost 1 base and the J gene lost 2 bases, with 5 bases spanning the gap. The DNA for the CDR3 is TGCAGTGCTAGAGGGCAGACTAATGAAAAACTGTTTTTT. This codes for CSARGQTNEKLFF.

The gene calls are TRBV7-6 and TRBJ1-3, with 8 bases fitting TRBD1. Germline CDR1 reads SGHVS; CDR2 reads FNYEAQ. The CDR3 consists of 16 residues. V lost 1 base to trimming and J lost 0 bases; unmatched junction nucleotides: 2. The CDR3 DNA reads TGTGCCAGCAGCTTAGGGACAGGGAGCTCTGGAAACACCATATATTTT. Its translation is CASSLGTGSSGNTIYF.

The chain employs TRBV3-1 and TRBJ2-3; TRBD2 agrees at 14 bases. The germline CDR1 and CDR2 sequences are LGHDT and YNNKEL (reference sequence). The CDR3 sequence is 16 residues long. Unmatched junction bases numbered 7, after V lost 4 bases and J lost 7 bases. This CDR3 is CASSPDRTSGRNTQYF. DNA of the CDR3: TGTGCCAGCAGCCCCGATCGGACTAGCGGGAGGAATACGCAGTATTTT.